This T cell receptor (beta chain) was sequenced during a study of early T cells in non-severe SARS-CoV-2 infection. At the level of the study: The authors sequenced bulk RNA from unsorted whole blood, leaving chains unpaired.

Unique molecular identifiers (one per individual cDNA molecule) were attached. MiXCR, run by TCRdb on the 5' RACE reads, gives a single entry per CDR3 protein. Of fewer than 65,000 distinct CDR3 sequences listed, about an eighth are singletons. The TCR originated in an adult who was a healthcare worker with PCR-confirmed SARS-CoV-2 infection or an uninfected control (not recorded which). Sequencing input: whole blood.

CDR3: CASSPRRTGENTDTQYF. CDR3 bases: TGTGCCAGCAGCCCCCGCCGGACAGGAGAAAACACAGATACGCAGTATTTT. The genes are TRBV11-3 and TRBJ2-3; 7 nucleotides line up with TRBD1. Trimming took 5 bases from V and 2 from J; bases not matched to a gene: 13. From germline, CDR1 is SGHNT and CDR2 YENEEA. The length of the CDR3 is 17 residues.